The sequence of this TCR beta chain was determined in a study of T cell clonotyping in hematopoietic cell transplantation. Findings and limits, study-wide: Broader posttransplant TCR repertoire diversity was predicted by graft donor and pretransplant recipient Inverse Simpson Index values.

TCRdb keeps only in-frame clones here, not all; method: immunoSEQ multiplex PCR. The sample lists about 10,000 clones, more than 85% seen once, with 27% in the top ten. This clone was counted a single time. Its antigen is as yet unknown. Documented time point: recipient sample about 28 days before transplant, after cytoreduction. This receptor was obtained from a woman in her sixties with acute myeloid leukemia. Some clones in this sample may be carry-over from other donors' samples. The starting material was peripheral blood mononuclear cells, obtained before stem cell transplant.

CDR3 amino acids: CASSLFRSSGNTIYF. The CDR3 nucleotides read TGTGCCAGCAGTTTATTCAGGAGCTCTGGAAACACCATATATTTT. This chain connects TRBV27 to TRBJ1-3; D ambiguous. In germline, CDR1 is MNHEY, CDR2 SMNVEV (reference sequence). There are 15 residues in the CDR3. Trimming left V 1 base short and J 0 bases short, with 7 bases between.